This T cell receptor beta chain appears in the sequencing data of a study of T-cell reconstitution after alpha-beta-depleted transplantation in children. CDR1 and CDR2 from the germline V gene are ENHRY and SYGVKD. V trimming: 2 bases; J trimming: 7 bases; junction bases outside the gene matches: 6. The CDR3 runs 15 residues. This sample's TCRbeta library carried unique molecular identifier barcodes. Each CDR3 protein gets one entry after TCRdb re-called the PCR reads with MiXCR. The sample carries some 640,000 distinct CDR3 sequences, 16% recorded once. This clonotype was detected many times. J is TRBJ1-4 and V is TRBV10-3; 8 nucleotides align to TRBD1. This clonotype was obtained from a human donor who donated a stem cell graft to a child with acute myeloid leukemia. Sequences were derived from PBMCs from the stem cell graft donor, sampled from the stem cell graft. The CDR3 DNA follows: TGTGCCATCAGTGAGACGGACAGGGAAGGTGAAAAACTGTTTTTT. It is translated as CAISETDREGEKLFF.